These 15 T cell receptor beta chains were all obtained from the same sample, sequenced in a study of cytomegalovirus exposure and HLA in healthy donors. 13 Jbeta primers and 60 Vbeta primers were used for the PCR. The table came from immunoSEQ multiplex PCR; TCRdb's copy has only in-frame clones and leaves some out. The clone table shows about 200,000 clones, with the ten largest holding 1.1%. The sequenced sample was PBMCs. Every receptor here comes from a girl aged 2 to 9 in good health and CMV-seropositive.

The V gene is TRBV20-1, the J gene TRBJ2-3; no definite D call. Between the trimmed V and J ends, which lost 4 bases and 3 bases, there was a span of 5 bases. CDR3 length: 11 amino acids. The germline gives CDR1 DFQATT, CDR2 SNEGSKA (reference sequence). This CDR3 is CSATRTDTQYF. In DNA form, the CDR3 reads TGCAGTGCTACGCGAACAGATACGCAGTATTTT.

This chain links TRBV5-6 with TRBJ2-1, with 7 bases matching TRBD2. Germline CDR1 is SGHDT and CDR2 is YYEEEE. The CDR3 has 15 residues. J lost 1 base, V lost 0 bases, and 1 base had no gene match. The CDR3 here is CASSLGEGSYNEQFF. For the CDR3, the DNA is TGTGCCAGCAGCTTGGGGGAGGGTTCCTACAATGAGCAGTTCTTC.

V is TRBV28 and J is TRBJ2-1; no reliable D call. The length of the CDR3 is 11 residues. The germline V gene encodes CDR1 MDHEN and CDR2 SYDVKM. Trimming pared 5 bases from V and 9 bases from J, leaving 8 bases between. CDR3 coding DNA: TGTGCCAGCAGTGCCAGGATTGAGCAGTTCTTC. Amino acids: CASSARIEQFF.

In DNA form, the CDR3 reads TGTGCCAGCAGTTACGAGCGGGCCAAATATACGCAGTATTTT. This translates into CASSYERAKYTQYF. V is TRBV6-5 and J is TRBJ2-3, with a weak D call TRBD2 (6 bases). V lost 2 bases and J lost 7, with 13 bases in between. Germline CDR1 reads MNHEY; CDR2 reads SVGAGI. This CDR3 region has 14 residues.

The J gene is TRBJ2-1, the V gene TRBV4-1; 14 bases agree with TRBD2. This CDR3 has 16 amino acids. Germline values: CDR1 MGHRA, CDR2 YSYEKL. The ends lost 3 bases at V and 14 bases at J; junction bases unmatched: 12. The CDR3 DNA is TGCGCCAGCAGCCAGGGGACTAGCGGGAGCCATTGGGAGGAGTTCTTC. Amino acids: CASSQGTSGSHWEEFF.

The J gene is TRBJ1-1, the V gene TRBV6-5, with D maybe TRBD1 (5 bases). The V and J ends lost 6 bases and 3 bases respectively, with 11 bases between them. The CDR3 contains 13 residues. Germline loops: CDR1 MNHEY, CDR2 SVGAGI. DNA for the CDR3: TGTGCCAGCAGCCCTCAGGGTGACACTGAAGCTTTCTTT. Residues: CASSPQGDTEAFF.

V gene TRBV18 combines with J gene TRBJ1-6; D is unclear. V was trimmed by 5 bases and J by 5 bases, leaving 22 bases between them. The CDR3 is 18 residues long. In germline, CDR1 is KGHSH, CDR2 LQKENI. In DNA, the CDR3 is TGTGCCAGCTCAGCTTATGGACTACTCGAGGCCCATAATTCACCCCTCCACTTT. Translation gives CASSAYGLLEAHNSPLHF.

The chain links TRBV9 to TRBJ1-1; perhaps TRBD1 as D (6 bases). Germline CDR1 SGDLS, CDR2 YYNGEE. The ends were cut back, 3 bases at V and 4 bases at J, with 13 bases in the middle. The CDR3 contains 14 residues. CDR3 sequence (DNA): TGTGCCAGCAGCGCAGGGGCGTCTGCCACTGAAGCTTTCTTT. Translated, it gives CASSAGASATEAFF.

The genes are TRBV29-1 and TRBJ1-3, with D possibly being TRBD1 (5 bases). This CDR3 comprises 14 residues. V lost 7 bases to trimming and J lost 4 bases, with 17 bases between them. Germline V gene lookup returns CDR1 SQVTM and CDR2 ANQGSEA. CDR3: CSAGGVLGGNTIYF. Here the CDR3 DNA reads TGCAGCGCTGGGGGGGTTTTGGGGGGAAACACCATATATTTT.

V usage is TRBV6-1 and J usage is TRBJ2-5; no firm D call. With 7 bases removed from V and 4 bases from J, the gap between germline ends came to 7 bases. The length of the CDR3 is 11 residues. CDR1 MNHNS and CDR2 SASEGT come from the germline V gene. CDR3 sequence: CASNNRETQYF. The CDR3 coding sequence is TGTGCCAGCAACAACAGAGAGACCCAGTACTTC.

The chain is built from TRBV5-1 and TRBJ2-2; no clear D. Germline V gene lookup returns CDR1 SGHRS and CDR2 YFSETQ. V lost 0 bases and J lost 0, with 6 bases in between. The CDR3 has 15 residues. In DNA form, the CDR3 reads TGCGCCAGCAGCTTGGCTCTCGCGAACACCGGGGAGCTGTTTTTT. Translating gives CASSLALANTGELFF. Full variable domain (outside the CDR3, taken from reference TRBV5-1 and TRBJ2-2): KAGVTQTPRYLIKTRGQQVTLSCSPISGHRSVSWYQQTPGQGLQFLFEYFSETQRNKGNFPGRFSGRQFSNSRSEMNVSTLELGDSALYLCASSLALANTGELFFGEGSRLTVL.

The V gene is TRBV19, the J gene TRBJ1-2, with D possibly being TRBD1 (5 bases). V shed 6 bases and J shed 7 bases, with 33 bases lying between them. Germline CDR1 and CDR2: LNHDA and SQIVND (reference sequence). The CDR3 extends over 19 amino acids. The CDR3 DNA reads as TGTGCCAGTAGGCCATTGGGGGATATGGAGGGAAGTCCGCCGGTTGGCTACACCTTC. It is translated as CASRPLGDMEGSPPVGYTF.

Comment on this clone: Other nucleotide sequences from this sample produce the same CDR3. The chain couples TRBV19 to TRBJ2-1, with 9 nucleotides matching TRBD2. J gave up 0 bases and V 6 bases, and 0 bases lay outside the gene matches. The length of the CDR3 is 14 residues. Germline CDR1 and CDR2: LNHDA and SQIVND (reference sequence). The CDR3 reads CASRAGGSYNEQFF. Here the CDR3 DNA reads TGTGCCAGTAGAGCGGGGGGCTCCTACAATGAGCAGTTCTTC.

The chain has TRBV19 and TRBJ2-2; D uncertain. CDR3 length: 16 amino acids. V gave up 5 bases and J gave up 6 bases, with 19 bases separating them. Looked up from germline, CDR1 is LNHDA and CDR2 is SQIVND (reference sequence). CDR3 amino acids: CASSEHYISAAGELFF. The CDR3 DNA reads TGTGCCAGTAGTGAACACTACATCTCAGCCGCCGGGGAGCTGTTTTTT. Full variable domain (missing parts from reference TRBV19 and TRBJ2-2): DGGITQSPKYLFRKEGQNVTLSCEQNLNHDAMYWYRQDPGQGLRLIYYSQIVNDFQKGDIAEGYSVSREKKESFPLTVTSAQKNPTAFYLCASSEHYISAAGELFFGEGSRLTVL.

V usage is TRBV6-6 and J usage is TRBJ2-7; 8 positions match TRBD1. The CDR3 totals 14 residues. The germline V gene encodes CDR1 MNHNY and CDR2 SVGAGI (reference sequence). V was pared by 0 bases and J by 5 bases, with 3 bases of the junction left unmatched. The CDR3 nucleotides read TGTGCCAGCAGTTACTCGACAGGGGTAGACGAGCAGTACTTC. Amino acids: CASSYSTGVDEQYF.